The sequence of this T cell receptor beta chain was determined in a study of T cell changes during pregnancy in multiple sclerosis. Repertoires were generated with immunoSEQ multiplex PCR, while TCRdb's copy carries only in-frame clones and drops some. Among 55,000 or so clones listed, about nine tenths were seen once. This CDR3 contains 14 residues. Trimming removed 3 bases from V and 4 bases from J, with 9 bases in between. Per the germline V gene, CDR1 is SGHAT and CDR2 is FQNNGV. The clonotype comes from a female donor with multiple sclerosis, enrolled in a pregnancy study. The rearrangement uses TRBV11-2 and TRBJ1-4; no clear D gene. This sample comprised CD4+ T cells from peripheral blood mononuclear cells, obtained after pregnancy. The CDR3 DNA reads TGTGCCAGCAGCTTCAGTTCCGTTAATGAAAAACTGTTTTTT. Residues: CASSFSSVNEKLFF.